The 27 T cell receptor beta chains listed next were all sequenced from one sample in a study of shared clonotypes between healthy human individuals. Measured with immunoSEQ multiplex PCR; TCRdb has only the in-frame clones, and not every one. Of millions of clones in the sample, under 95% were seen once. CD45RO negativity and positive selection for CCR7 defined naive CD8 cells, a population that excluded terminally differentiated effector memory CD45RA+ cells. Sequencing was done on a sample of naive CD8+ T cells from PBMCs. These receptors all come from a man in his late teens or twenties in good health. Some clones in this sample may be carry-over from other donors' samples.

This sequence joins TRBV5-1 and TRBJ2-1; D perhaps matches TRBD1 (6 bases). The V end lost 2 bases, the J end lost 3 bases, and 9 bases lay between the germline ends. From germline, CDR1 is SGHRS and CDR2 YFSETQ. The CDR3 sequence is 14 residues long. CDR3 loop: CASSLPTGYNEQFF. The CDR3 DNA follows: TGCGCCAGCAGCTTACCGACAGGCTACAATGAGCAGTTCTTC.

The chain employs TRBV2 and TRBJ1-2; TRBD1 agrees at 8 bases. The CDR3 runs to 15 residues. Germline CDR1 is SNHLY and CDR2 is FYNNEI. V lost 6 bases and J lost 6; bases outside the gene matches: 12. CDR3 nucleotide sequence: TGTGCCAGCAGACACCGGGACAGGAATACAGATGGCTACACCTTC. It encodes CASRHRDRNTDGYTF.

CDR3 coding DNA: TGCGCCAGCAGCCAAGAAGGCAGTCTTTTCTACGAGCAGTACTTC. Its protein product is CASSQEGSLFYEQYF. The chain has TRBV4-3 and TRBJ2-7, with D uncertain. V was shortened by 0 bases and J by 3 bases, with 12 bases between the two germline ends. Germline CDR1 LGHNA, CDR2 YSLEER. This CDR3 has 15 residues.

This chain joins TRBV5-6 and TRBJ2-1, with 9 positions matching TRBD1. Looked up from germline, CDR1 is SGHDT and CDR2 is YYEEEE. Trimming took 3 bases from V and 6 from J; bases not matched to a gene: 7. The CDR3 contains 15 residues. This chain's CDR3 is CASSWGGQGRNEQFF. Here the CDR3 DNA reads TGTGCCAGCAGCTGGGGTGGACAGGGGCGCAATGAGCAGTTCTTC.

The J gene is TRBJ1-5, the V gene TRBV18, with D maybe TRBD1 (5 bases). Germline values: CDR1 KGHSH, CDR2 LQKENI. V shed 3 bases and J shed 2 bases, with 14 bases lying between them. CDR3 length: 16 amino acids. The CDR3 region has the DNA TGTGCCAGCTCACCGGGAGGGGTCGGGGGCAATCAGCCCCAGCATTTT. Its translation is CASSPGGVGGNQPQHF.

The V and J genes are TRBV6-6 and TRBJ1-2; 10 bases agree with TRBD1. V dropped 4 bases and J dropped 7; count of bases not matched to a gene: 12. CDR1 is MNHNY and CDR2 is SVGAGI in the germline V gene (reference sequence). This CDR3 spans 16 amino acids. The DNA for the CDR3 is TGTGCCAGCAGTTTAATCGACAGGGGGCTGTCCTTTGGCTACACCTTC. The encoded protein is CASSLIDRGLSFGYTF.

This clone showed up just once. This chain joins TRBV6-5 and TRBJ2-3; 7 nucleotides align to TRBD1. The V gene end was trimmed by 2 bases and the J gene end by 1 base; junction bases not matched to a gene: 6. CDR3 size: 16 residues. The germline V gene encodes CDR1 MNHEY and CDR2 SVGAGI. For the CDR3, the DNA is TGTGCCAGCAGTTACCTCAGGGGGTTGGGCACAGATACGCAGTATTTT. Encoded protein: CASSYLRGLGTDTQYF.

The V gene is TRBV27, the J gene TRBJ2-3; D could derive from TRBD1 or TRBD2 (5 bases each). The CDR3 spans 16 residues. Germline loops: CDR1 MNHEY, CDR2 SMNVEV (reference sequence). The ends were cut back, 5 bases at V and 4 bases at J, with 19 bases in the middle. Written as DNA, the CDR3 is TGTGCCAGCAGTCTAACTCCGAGGATGGGGGCAGATACGCAGTATTTT. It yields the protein CASSLTPRMGADTQYF.

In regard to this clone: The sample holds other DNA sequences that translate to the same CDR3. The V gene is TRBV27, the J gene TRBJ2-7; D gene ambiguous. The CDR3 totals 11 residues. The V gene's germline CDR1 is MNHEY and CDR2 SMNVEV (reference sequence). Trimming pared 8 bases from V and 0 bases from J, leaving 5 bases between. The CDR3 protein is CASGYSYEQYF. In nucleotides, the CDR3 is TGTGCCAGCGGCTACTCCTACGAGCAGTACTTC.

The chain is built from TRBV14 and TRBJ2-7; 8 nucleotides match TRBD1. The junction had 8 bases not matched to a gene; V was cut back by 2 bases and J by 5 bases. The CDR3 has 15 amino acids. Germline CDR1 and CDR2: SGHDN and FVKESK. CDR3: CASSQNPDRVHEQYF. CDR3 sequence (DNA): TGTGCCAGCAGCCAAAACCCGGACAGGGTCCACGAGCAGTACTTC.

The CDR3 region is CASSAVGYGYTF. In nucleotides, the CDR3 is TGTGCCAGCAGCGCGGTCGGATATGGCTACACCTTC. The V call is TRBV2, the J call TRBJ1-2; D unresolved. The germline CDR1 and CDR2 sequences are SNHLY and FYNNEI. Trimming cost V 6 bases and J 5 bases, with 10 bases left between them. The CDR3 is made up of 12 amino acids.

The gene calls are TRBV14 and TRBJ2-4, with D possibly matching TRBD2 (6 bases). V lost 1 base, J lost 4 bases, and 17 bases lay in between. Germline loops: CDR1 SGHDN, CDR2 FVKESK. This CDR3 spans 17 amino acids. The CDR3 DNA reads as TGTGCCAGCAGCCAAGTATGGGGGGACGGTGTTAAAAACATTCAGTACTTC. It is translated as CASSQVWGDGVKNIQYF.

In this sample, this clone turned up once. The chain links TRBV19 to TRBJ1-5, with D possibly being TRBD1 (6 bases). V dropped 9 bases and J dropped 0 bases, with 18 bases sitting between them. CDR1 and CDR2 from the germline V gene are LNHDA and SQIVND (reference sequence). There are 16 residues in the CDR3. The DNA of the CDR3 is TGTGCCAGCTTATCGTGGGCAGGGGATAGCAATCAGCCCCAGCATTTT. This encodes CASLSWAGDSNQPQHF. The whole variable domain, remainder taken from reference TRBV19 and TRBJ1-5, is DGGITQSPKYLFRKEGQNVTLSCEQNLNHDAMYWYRQDPGQGLRLIYYSQIVNDFQKGDIAEGYSVSREKKESFPLTVTSAQKNPTAFYLCASLSWAGDSNQPQHFGDGTRLSIL.

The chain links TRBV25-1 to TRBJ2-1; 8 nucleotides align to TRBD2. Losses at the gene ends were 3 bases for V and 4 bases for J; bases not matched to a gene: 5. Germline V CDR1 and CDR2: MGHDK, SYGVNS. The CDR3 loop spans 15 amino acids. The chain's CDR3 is CASSDRLAIYNEQFF. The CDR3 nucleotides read TGTGCCAGCAGTGACAGACTAGCGATTTACAATGAGCAGTTCTTC.

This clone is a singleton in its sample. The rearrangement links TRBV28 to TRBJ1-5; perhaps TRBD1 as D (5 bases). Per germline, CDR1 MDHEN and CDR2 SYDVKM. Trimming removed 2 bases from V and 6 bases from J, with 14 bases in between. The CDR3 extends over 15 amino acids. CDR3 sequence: CASSLGGVLGQPQHF. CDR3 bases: TGTGCCAGCAGTTTAGGAGGGGTCCTGGGTCAGCCCCAGCATTTT. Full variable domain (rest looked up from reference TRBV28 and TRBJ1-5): DVKVTQSSRYLVKRTGEKVFLECVQDMDHENMFWYRQDPGLGLRLIYFSYDVKMKEKGDIPEGYSVSREKKERFSLILESASTNQTSMYLCASSLGGVLGQPQHFGDGTRLSIL.

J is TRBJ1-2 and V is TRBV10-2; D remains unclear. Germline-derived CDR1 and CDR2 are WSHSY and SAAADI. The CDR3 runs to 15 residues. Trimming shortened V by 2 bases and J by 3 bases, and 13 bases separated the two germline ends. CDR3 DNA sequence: TGCGCCAGCAGTGAGCCGGCAGACCCTTACTATGGCTACACCTTC. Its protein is CASSEPADPYYGYTF.

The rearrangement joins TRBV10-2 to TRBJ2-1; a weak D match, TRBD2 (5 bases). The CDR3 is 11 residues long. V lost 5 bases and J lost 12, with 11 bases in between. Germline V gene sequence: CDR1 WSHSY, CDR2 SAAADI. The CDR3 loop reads CASSPTRGQFF. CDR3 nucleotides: TGCGCCAGCAGTCCGACCCGGGGGCAGTTCTTC.

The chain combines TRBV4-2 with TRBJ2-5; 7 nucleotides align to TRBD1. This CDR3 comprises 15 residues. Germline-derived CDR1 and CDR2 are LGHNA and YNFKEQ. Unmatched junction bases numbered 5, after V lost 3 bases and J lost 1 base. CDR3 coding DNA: TGTGCCAGCAGCCAGGAAGACAGGGCCCAAGAGACCCAGTACTTC. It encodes CASSQEDRAQETQYF.

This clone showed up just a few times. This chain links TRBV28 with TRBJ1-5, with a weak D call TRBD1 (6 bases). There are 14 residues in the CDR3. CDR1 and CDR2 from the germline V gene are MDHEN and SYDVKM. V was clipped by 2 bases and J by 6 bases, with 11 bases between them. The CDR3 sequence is CASSLLGGGQPQHF. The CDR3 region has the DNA TGTGCCAGCAGTTTACTAGGGGGTGGTCAGCCCCAGCATTTT.

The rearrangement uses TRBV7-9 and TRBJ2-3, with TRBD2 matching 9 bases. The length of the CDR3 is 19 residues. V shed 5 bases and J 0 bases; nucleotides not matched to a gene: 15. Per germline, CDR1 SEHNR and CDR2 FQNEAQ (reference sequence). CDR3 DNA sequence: TGTGCCAGCAGCCCTCTTAGCGGGAGAGAAACCTTTAGCACAGATACGCAGTATTTT. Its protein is CASSPLSGRETFSTDTQYF.

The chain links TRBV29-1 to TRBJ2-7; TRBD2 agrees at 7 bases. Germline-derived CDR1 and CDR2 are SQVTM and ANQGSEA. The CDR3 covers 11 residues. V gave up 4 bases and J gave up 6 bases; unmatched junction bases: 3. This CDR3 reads CSVAGGFEQYF. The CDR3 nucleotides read TGCAGCGTTGCGGGAGGTTTCGAGCAGTACTTC.

CDR3 sequence (DNA): TGTGCCAGCAGTGCTGGTCGGCGGGCCTACAATGAGCAGTTCTTC. The encoded protein is CASSAGRRAYNEQFF. The V call is TRBV6-5, the J call TRBJ2-1; the D gene is possibly TRBD2 (5 bases). Trimming cost V 5 bases and J 2 bases, with 13 bases left between them. CDR3 length: 15 residues. Germline values: CDR1 MNHEY, CDR2 SVGAGI.

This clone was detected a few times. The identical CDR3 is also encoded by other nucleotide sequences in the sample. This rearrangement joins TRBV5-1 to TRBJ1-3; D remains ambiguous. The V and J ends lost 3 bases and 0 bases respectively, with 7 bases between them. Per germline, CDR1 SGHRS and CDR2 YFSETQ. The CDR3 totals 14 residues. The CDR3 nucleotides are TGCGCCAGCAGCTCTTCTTACTCTGGAAACACCATATATTTT. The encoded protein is CASSSSYSGNTIYF. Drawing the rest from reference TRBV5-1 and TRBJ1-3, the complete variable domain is KAGVTQTPRYLIKTRGQQVTLSCSPISGHRSVSWYQQTPGQGLQFLFEYFSETQRNKGNFPGRFSGRQFSNSRSEMNVSTLELGDSALYLCASSSSYSGNTIYFGEGSWLTVV.

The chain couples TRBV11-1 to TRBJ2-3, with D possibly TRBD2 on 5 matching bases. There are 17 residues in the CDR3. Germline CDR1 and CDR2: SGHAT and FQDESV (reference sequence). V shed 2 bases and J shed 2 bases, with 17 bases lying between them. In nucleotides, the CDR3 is TGTGCCAGCAGCTTATTCTACCGGGATCCTCACACAGATACGCAGTATTTT. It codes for CASSLFYRDPHTDTQYF.

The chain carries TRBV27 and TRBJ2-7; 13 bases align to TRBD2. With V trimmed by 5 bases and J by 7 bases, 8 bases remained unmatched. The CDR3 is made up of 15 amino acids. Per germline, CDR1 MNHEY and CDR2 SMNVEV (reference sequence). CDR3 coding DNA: TGTGCCAGCAGTGCCGGGACTAGCGGGGAAGGGGAGCAGTACTTC. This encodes CASSAGTSGEGEQYF.

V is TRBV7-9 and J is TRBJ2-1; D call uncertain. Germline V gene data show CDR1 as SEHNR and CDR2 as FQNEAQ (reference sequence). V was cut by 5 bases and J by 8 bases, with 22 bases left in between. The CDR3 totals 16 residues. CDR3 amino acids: CASSPKFAASGDEQFF. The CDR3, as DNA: TGTGCCAGCAGCCCCAAATTCGCCGCATCTGGGGATGAGCAGTTCTTC.

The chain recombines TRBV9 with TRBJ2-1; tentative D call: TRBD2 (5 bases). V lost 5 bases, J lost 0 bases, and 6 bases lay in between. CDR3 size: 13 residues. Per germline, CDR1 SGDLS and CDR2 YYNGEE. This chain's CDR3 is CASSSVSYNEQFF. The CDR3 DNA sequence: TGTGCCAGCAGTAGCGTCTCCTACAATGAGCAGTTCTTC.